This T cell receptor (beta chain) was identified in a study of read filtering for tumor transcriptome and immune sequencing. Study at large: By R-ISS, stages I, II and III held around 8, 15 and 7 patients. RNA-seq yielded only about 75 to 1273 TCR reads, IR-seq about 4.05 to 11 million.

Whole-study findings and limits: Single-read clonotypes: 80% to 90% of IR-seq clonotypes (roughly 3.2% of reads), 74.6% of RNA-seq clonotypes (roughly 43% of reads).

The CDR3 contains 15 residues. V gave up 4 bases and J gave up 9 bases; unmatched junction bases: 12. The germline gives CDR1 SGHDT, CDR2 YYEEEE. The library was built from roughly 400 ng RNA with molecular barcoded adaptors for alpha/delta and beta/gamma chains. TCRdb fed the reads into MiXCR, producing one record per CDR3 protein. The sample contains 40,000 or so distinct CDR3 sequences, about 14% of which appear only once. With respect to this clonotype: Its matching antigen is unknown.

The sample consisted of a population of CD138-negative cells sorted from bone marrow. This chain uses TRBV5-6 with TRBJ2-1, with 8 bases aligning to TRBD2. This receptor was obtained from a donor over 35 with multiple myeloma. This chain's CDR3 is CASSGTRKSGIEQFF. The CDR3 DNA is TGTGCCAGCAGCGGGACTAGGAAGTCGGGGATTGAGCAGTTCTTC.